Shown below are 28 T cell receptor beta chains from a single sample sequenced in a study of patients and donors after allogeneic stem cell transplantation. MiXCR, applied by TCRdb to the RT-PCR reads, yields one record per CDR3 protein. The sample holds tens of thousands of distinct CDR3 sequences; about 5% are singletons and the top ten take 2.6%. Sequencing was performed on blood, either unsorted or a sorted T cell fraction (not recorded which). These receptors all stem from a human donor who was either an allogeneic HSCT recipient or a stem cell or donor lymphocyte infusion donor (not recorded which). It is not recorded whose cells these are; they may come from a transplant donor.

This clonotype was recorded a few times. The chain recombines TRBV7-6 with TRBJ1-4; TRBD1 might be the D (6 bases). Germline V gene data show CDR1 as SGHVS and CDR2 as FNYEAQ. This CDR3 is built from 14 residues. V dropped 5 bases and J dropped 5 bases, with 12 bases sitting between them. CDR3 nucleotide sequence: TGTGCCAGCAGCCGAAGGGGGGAAAATGAAAAACTGTTTTTT. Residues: CASSRRGENEKLFF.

Here the CDR3 DNA reads TGTGCCAGCAGCCCGGACTTCACAGATACGCAGTATTTT. It encodes CASSPDFTDTQYF. The chain is built from TRBV5-4 and TRBJ2-3; a possible D gene is TRBD2 (5 bases). Germline CDR1 SGHNT, CDR2 YYREEE (reference sequence). V was pared by 4 bases and J by 2 bases, with 8 bases between. The CDR3 length is 13 residues.

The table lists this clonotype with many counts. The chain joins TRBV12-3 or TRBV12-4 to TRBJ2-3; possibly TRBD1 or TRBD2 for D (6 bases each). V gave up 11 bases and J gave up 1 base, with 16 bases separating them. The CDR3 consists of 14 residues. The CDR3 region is CASAAGQRTDTQYF. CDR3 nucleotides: TGTGCCTCCGCGGCGGGACAACGCACAGATACGCAGTATTTT.

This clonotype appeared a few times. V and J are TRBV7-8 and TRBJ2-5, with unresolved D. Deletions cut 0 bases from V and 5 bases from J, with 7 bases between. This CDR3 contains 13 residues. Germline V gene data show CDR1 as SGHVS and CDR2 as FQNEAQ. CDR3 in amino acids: CASSLAVGETQYF. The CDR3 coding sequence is TGTGCCAGCAGCTTAGCGGTAGGGGAGACCCAGTACTTC.

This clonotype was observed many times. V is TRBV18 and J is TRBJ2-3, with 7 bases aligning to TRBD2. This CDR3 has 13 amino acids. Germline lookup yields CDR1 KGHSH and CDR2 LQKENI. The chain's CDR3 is CSGAGPITDTQYF. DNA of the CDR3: TGTTCTGGAGCGGGACCGATCACAGATACGCAGTATTTT.

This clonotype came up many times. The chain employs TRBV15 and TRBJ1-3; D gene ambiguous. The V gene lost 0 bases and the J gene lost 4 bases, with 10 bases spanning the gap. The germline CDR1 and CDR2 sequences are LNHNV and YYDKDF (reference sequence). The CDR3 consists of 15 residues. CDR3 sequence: CATSRDLTEGNTIYF. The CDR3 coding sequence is TGTGCCACCAGCAGAGATCTAACAGAAGGAAACACCATATATTTT.

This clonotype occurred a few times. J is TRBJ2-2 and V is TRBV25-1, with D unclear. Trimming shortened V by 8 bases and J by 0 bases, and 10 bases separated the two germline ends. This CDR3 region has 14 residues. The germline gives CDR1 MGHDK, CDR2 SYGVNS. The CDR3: CASVGGANTGELFF. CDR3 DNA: TGTGCCAGCGTCGGTGGCGCGAACACCGGGGAGCTGTTTTTT.

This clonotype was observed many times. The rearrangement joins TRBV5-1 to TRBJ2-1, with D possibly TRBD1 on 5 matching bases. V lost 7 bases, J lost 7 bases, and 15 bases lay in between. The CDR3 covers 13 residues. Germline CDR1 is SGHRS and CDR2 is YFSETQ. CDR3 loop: CASRPLGRNEQFF. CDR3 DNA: TGCGCCAGCCGCCCTCTGGGGCGGAATGAGCAGTTCTTC.

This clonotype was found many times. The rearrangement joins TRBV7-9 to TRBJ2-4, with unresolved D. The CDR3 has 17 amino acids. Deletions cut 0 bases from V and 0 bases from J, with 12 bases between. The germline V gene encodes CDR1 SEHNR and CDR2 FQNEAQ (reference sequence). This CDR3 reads CASSLAAAAQAKNIQYF. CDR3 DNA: TGTGCCAGCAGCTTAGCGGCGGCTGCACAAGCCAAAAACATTCAGTACTTC.

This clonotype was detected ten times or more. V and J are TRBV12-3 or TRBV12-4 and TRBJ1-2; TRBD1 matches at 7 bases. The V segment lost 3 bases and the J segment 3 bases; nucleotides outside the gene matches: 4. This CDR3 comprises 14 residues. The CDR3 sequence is CASSFRDSDYGYTF. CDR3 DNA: TGTGCCAGCAGTTTCCGGGACAGCGACTATGGCTACACCTTC.

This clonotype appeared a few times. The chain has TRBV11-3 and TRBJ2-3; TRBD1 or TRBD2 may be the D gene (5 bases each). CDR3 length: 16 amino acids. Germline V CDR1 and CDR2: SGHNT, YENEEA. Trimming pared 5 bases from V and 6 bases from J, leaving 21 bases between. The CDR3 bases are TGTGCCAGCAGCCCAGGAAGAGGGGTGATTCAGGATACGCAGTATTTT. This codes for CASSPGRGVIQDTQYF.

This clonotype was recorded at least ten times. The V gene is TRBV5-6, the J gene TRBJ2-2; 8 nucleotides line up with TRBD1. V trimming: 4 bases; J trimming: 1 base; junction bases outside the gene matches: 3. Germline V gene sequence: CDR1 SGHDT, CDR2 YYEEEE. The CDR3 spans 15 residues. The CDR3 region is CASSRGTGNTGELFF. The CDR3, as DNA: TGTGCCAGCAGCCGAGGGACAGGGAACACCGGGGAGCTGTTTTTT.

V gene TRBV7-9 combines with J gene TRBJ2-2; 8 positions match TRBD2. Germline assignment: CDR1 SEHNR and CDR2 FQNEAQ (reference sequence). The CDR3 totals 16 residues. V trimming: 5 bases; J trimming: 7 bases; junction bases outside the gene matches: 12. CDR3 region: CASSPPGLVSVGELFF. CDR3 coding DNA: TGTGCCAGCAGCCCTCCGGGACTAGTTTCGGTCGGGGAGCTGTTTTTT.

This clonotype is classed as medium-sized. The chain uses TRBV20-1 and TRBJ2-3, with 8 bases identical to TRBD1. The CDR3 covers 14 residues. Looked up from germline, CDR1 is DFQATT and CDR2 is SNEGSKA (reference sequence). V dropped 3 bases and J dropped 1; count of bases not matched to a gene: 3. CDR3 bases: TGCAGTGCTAGGAGGGGACAGGGCACAGATACGCAGTATTTT. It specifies CSARRGQGTDTQYF.

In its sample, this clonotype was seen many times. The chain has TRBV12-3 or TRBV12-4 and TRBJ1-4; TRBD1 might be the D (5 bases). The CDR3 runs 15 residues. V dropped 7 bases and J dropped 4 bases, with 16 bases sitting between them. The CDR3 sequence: CASTTTGFLNEKLFF. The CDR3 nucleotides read TGTGCCAGCACAACTACAGGATTCCTTAATGAAAAACTGTTTTTT.

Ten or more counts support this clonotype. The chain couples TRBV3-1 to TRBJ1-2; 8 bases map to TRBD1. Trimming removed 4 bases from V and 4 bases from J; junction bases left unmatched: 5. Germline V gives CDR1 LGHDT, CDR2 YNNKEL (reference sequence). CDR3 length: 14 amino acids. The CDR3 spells CASSPRQGSYGYTF. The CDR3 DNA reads TGTGCCAGCAGCCCCCGACAGGGGAGCTATGGCTACACCTTC.

CDR3 coding DNA: TGTGCCAGCAGCGTTAGTGGGACTAGCACAGATACGCAGTATTTT. Translated: CASSVSGTSTDTQYF. The chain employs TRBV9 and TRBJ2-3; possible D gene TRBD2, 6 bases. V was cut by 2 bases and J by 0 bases, with 10 bases left in between. Germline V gives CDR1 SGDLS, CDR2 YYNGEE. This CDR3 is built from 15 residues.

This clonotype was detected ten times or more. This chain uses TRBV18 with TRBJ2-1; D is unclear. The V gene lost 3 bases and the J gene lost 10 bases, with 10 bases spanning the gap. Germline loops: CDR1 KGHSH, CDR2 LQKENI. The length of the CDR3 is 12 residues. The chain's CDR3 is CASSPSTREQFF. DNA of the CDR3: TGTGCCAGCTCACCCAGTACAAGGGAGCAGTTCTTC.

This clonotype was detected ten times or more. The CDR3 region has the DNA TGCAGTGCTAGGGTAGCGGTTAATAGCAATCAGCCCCAGCATTTT. Amino acid sequence: CSARVAVNSNQPQHF. The rearrangement links TRBV20-1 to TRBJ1-5; D is unresolved. The CDR3 has 15 residues. Trimming took off 3 bases at V and 0 bases at J, with 12 bases between the two ends. Germline lookup yields CDR1 DFQATT and CDR2 SNEGSKA (reference sequence).

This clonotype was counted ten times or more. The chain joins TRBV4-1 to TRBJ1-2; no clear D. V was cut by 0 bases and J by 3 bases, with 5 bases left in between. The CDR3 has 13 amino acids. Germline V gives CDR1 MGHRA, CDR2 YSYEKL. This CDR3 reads CASSQDYDYGYTF. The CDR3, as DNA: TGCGCCAGCAGCCAAGATTACGACTATGGCTACACCTTC.

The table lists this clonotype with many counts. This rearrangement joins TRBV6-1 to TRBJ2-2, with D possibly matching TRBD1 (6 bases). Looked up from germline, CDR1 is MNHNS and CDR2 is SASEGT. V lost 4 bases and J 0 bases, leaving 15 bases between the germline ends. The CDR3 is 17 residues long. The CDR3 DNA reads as TGTGCCAGCAGTGGATACGGGACACCCTCGAACACCGGGGAGCTGTTTTTT. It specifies CASSGYGTPSNTGELFF.

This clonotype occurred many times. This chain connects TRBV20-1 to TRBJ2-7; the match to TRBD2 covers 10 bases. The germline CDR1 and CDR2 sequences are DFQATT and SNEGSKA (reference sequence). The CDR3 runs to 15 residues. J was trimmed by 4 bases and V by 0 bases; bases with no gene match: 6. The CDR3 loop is CSARELAGSMYEQYF. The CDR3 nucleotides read TGCAGTGCTAGAGAACTAGCGGGGAGTATGTACGAGCAGTACTTC.

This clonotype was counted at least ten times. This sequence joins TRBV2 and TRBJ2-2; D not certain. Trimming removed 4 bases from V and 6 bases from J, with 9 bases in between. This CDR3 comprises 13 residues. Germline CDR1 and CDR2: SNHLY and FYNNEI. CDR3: CASSVGEAGELFF. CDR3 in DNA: TGTGCCAGCAGTGTGGGCGAGGCCGGGGAGCTGTTTTTT.

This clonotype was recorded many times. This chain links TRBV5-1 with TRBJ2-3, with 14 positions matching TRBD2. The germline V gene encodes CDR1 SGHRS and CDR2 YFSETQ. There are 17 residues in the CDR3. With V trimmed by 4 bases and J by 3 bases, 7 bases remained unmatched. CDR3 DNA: TGCGCCAGCAGCCGGAGGACTAGCGGGAGGATGACAGATACGCAGTATTTT. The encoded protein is CASSRRTSGRMTDTQYF.

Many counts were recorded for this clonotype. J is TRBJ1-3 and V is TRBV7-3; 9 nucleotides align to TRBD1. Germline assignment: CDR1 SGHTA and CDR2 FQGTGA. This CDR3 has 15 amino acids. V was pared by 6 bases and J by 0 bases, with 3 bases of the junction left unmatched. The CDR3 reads CASSSTGGSGNTIYF. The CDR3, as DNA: TGTGCCAGCAGTTCGACAGGGGGCTCTGGAAACACCATATATTTT.

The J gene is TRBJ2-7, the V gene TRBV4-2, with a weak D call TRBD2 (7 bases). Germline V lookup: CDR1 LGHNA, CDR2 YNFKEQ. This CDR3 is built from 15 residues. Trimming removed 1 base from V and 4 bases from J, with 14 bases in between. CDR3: CASSQVQGGGYEQYF. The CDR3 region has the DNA TGTGCCAGCAGCCAAGTTCAGGGAGGGGGGTACGAGCAGTACTTC.

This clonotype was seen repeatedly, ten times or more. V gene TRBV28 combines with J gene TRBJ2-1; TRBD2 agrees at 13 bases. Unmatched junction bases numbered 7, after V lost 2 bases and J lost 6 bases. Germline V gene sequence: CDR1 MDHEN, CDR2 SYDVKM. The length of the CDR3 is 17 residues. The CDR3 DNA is TGTGCCAGCAGTTTAGGACTAGCGGGAGAATTGGGCAATGAGCAGTTCTTC. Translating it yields CASSLGLAGELGNEQFF.

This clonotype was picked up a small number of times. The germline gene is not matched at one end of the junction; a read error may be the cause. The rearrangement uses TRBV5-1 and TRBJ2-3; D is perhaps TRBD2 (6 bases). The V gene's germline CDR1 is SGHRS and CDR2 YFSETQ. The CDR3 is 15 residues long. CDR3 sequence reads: CVSSSRASGTDTQYF. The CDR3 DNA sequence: TGCGTCAGCAGCTCCCGGGCTAGCGGCACAGATACGCAGTATTTT.